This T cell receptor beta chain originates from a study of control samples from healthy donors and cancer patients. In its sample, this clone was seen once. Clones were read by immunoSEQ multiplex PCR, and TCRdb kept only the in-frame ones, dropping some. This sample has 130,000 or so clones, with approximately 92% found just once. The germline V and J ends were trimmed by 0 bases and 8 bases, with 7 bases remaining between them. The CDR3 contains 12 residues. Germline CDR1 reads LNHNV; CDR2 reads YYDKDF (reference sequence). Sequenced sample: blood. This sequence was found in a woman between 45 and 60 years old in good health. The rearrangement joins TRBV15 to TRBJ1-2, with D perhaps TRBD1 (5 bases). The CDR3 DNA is TGTGCCACCAGCAGAGAGGAGGGGGGCTACACCTTC. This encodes CATSREEGGYTF.